This T cell receptor (beta chain) was retrieved from a study of STAT3 mutations in large granular lymphocyte leukemia. Comments on this clone: Antigen specificity is unknown.

TCRdb's table, derived via immunoSEQ multiplex PCR, lists solely in-frame clones and lacks some. The data hold approximately 8,000 clones, with approximately 88% observed a single time. Overall study results and limits: Every T-LGLL patient had at least one immunodominant TCRbeta clonotype. Persisting codominant clonotypes may have hidden a small pathogenic clone.

The V and J ends lost 3 bases and 3 bases respectively, with 5 bases between them. The CDR3 has 12 amino acids. The germline gives CDR1 SEHNR, CDR2 FQNEAQ (reference sequence). Sequences were obtained from peripheral blood mononuclear cells. The V and J genes are TRBV7-9 and TRBJ1-1, with D uncertain. This TCR derives from an elderly man with T-cell large granular lymphocyte leukemia. Some clones in this sample may be carry-over from other donors' samples. CDR3 in amino acids: CASSFEDTEAFF. The DNA for the CDR3 is TGTGCCAGCAGCTTTGAGGACACTGAAGCTTTCTTT.